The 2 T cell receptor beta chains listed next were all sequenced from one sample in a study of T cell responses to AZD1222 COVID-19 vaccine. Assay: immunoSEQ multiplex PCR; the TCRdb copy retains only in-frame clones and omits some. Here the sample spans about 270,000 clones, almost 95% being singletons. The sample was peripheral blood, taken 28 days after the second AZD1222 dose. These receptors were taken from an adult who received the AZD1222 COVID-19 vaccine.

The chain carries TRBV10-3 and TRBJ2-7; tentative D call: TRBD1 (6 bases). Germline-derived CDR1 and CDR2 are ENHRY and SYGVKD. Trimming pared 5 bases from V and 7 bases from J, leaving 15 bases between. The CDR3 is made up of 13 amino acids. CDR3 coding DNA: TGTGCCATCAGTTCAGGGGCGACGGGGGAGCAGTACTTC. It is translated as CAISSGATGEQYF.

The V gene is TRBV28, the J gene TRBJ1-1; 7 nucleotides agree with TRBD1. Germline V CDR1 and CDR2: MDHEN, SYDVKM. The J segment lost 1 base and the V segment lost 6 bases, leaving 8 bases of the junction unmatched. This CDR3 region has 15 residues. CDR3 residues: CASSPSTGRNTEAFF. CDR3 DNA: TGTGCCAGCAGCCCCTCGACAGGGCGGAACACTGAAGCTTTCTTT.